This TCR beta chain was identified in a study of Graves' ophthalmopathy and Graves' hyperthyroidism (dated by TCRdb to the late 2010s). Background on the whole study: Peripheral blood was collected at initial diagnosis, before any treatment. To tell Graves' ophthalmopathy apart from Graves' hyperthyroidism, and to predict which patients would progress to ophthalmopathy, the study relied on TCR beta repertoire signatures. In total, approximately 130 blood samples were TCR-sequenced: around 42 ophthalmopathy, some 80 hyperthyroidism and about 17 hyperthyroidism-to-ophthalmopathy patients. A discovery set of more than 90 patients (approximately 45 ophthalmopathy, 55 to 65 stable hyperthyroidism) was enrolled to explore V-J signatures distinguishing ophthalmopathy from hyperthyroidism. The independent validation cohort included approximately 19 hyperthyroidism patients plus 17 patients who later progressed from hyperthyroidism to ophthalmopathy. In six hyperthyroidism patients, T-cell repertoires of thyroid tissue and blood were compared. Following sampling, methimazole starting at 30 mg daily was administered to hyperthyroidism patients, and high-dose intravenous methylprednisolone was administered to ophthalmopathy patients.

The research as a whole found: Most expanded thyroid clonotypes with a frequency above 0.001 also appeared in blood, which suggests that blood repertoires may reflect the immune response in the thyroid. In validation, the model predicted ophthalmopathy progression with roughly 68% sensitivity and around 72% specificity; roughly eleven predicted patients were CT-confirmed with GO in a median of 6.5 months. Ophthalmopathy was separated from stable hyperthyroidism by the 13-signature model with around 89% sensitivity and approximately 84% specificity in cross-validation and with 80%/75% in the test set. Sample size was not statistically predetermined, and group allocation was not concealed from the investigators.

Regarding this clonotype: Its target antigen remains unknown. The input lacks base qualities; no much larger clone sits a single base away.

For repertoire sequencing, the TCR beta CDR3 regions were amplified from RNA transcripts. A first-round RT-PCR used HTBI primers with the Qiagen OneStep RT-PCR kit, followed by a second-round multiplex PCR, size selection and purification. The libraries underwent paired-end sequencing with 100 bp reads on an Illumina HiSeq2000. The study's processing was this. Reads were processed with SOAPnuke, discarding reads with adapters, uncalled bases, mean Phred below 15, or no exact constant-primer or identifier match. COPE v1.2.5 was used to merge the high-quality paired reads. Each unique nucleotide sequence was treated as a clonotype, and MiTCR v1.1 was used to align the clonotypes to the IMGT TRB V, D and J references. Only V-J combinations with frequency above 0.0001 were analysed, covering around 99% of repertoires. For each V-J combination, a TCR clonal expansion and chaos score was defined as the ratio of F50 clonal expansion to chaos observed in the TCRdist matrix. Features were reduced by Welch's t-statistics and random forest to around 14 V-J combinations, which fed a naive Bayes classifier. Thyroid-blood repertoire similarity was quantified with the Morisita-Horn index. The public sequencing data were trimmed at Q25 with fastp and processed into clonotypes with MiXCR by TCRdb, which kept only in-frame beta chains. All rows with the same CDR3 protein become a single entry with the most common DNA and genes. TCRdb assigned the V and J calls; the authors' analysis was not used. Within this sample are some 250,000 distinct CDR3 sequences, with around 42% of them counted one time only. Jointly, the top ten make up over 40% of the sample.

Based on the germline V gene, the CDR1 and CDR2 sequences are MNHEY and SVGEGT. The CDR3 goes from the cysteine to the phenylalanine over 14 residues. Only CDR3 DNA remains: 42 bases, in frame from the first base. V is cut by 8 bases and J by 0 bases, and the space between the germline ends is 10 bases. The ophthalmopathy patients had moderately to severely active disease, with a Clinical Activity Score of 3 or higher, a NOSPECS grade of 4 or higher, and a disease duration of less than 3 months. Anyone with other autoimmune diseases, uncontrolled infections, pregnancy or lactation was excluded from the study. Diagnosis was based on clinical symptoms, serum thyroxine, TRAb, thyroid ultrasound and orbital computed tomography. Ficoll-Paque density gradient centrifugation was used to isolate PBMCs from about 9.4 ml of fresh peripheral blood. Total RNA was extracted with Trizol reagent and quality-checked on an Agilent 2100 Bioanalyzer.

Sequenced material: peripheral blood. The chain couples TRBV6-2 or TRBV6-3 to TRBJ2-2; no confident D gene assignment can be made. The clonotype originates from an adult man with Graves' ophthalmopathy. The DNA sequence reads TGTGCCAGCCATATTCTGTCGAACACCGGGGAGCTGTTTTTT. Its amino acids are CASHILSNTGELFF.